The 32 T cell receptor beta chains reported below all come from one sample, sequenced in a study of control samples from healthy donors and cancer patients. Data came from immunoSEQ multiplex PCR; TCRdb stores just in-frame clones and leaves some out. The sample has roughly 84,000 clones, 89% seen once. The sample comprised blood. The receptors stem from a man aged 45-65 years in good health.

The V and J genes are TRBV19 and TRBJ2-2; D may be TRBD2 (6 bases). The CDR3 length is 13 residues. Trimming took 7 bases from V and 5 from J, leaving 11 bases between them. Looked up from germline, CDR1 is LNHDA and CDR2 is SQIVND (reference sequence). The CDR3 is CASNPGGTGELFF. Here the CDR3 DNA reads TGTGCCAGTAACCCCGGAGGGACCGGGGAGCTGTTTTTT.

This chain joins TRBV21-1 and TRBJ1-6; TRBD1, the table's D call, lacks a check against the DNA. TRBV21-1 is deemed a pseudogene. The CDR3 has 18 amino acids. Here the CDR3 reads CASSKGRKTGSYNSPLHF. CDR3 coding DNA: TGTGCCAGCAGCAAAGGCCGTAAGACAGGGTCCTATAATTCACCCCTCCACTTT.

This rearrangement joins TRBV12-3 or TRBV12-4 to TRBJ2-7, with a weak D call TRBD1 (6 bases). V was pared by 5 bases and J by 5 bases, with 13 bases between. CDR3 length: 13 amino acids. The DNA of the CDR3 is TGTGCCAGCAGTCCCTCTAGACAGGACGAGCAGTACTTC. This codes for CASSPSRQDEQYF.

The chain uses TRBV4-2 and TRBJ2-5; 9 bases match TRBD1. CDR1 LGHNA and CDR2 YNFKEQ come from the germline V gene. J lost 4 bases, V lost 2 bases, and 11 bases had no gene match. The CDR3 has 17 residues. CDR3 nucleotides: TGTGCCAGCAGCCAACGTCTAGGGGGACAGGGAGGAGAGACCCAGTACTTC. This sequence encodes CASSQRLGGQGGETQYF.

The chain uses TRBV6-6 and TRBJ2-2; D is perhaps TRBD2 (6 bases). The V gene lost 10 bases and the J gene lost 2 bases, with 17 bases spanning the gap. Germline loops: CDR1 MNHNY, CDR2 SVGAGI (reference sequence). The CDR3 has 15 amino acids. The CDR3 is CAMARDSRNTGELFF. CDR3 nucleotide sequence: TGTGCCATGGCCCGGGACTCCCGAAACACCGGGGAGCTGTTTTTT.

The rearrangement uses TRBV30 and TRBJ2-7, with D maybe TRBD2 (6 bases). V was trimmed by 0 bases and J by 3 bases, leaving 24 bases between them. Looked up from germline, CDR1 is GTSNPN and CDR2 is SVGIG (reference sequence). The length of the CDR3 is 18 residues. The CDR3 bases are TGTGCCTGGAGTGTAAGGGGTTGGGACTCCCGAACCTACTACGAGCAGTACTTC. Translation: CAWSVRGWDSRTYYEQYF.

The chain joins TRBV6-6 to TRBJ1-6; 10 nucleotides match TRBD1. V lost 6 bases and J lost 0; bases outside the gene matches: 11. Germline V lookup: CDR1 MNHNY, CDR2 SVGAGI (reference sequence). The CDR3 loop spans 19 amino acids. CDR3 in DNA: TGTGCCAGCAGCCGACGGGACAGGGGTAGGAGCTCCTATAATTCACCCCTCCACTTT. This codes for CASSRRDRGRSSYNSPLHF.

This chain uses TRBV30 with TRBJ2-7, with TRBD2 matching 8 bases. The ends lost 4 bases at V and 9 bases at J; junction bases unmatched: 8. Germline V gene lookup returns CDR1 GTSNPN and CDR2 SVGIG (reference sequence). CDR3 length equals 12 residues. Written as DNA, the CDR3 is TGTGCCTGGACGCCCGGGGGGGGGATGCAGTACTTC. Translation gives CAWTPGGGMQYF.

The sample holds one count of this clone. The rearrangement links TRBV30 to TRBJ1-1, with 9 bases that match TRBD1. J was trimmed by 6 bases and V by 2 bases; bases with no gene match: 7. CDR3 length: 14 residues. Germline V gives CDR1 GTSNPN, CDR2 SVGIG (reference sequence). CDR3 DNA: TGTGCCTGGAGTTACCGGGACAGGGCGGCTGAAGCTTTCTTT. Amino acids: CAWSYRDRAAEAFF.

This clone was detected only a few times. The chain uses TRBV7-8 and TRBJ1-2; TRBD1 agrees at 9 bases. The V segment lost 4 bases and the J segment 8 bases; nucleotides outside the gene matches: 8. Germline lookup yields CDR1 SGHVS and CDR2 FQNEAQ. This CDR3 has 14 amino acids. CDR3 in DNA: TGTGCCAGCAGCTCCAAACAGGGGGCATGGGGCTACACCTTC. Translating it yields CASSSKQGAWGYTF.

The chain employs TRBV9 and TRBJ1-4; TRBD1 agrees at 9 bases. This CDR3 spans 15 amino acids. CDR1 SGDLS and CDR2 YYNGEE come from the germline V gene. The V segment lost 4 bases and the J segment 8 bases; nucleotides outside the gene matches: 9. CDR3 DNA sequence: TGTGCCAGCAGCCCCCAGGGACAGGGAAGGGAAAAACTGTTTTTT. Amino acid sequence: CASSPQGQGREKLFF.

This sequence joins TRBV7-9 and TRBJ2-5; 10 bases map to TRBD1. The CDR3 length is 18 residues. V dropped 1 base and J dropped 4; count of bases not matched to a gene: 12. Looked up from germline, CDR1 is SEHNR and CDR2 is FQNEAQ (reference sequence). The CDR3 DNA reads TGTGCCAGCAGCTTAGGGTCCGGGACAGGGGCTGACGGAGAGACCCAGTACTTC. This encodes CASSLGSGTGADGETQYF.

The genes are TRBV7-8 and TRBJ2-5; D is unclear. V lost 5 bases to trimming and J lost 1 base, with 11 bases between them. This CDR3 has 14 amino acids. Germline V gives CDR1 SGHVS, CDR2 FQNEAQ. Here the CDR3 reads CASSLRAVQETQYF. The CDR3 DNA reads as TGTGCCAGCAGCCTACGCGCCGTCCAAGAGACCCAGTACTTC.

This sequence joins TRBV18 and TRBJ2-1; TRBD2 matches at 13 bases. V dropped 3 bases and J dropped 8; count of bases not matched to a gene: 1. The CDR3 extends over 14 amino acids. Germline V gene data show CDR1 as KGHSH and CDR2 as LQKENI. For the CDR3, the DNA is TGTGCCAGCTCACCCGGGACTAGCGGGGATGAGCAGTTCTTC. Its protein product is CASSPGTSGDEQFF. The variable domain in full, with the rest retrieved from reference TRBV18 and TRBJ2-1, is NAGVMQNPRHLVRRRGQEARLRCSPMKGHSHVYWYRQLPEEGLKFMVYLQKENIIDESGMPKERFSAEFPKEGPSILRIQQVVRGDSAAYFCASSPGTSGDEQFFGPGTRLTVL.

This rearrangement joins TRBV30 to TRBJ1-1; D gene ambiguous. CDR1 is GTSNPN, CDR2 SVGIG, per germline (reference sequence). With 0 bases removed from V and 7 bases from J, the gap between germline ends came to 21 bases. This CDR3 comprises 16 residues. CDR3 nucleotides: TGTGCCTGGAGTGTACCTGGCCGAGCCCCTTCTCTTGAAGCTTTCTTT. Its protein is CAWSVPGRAPSLEAFF.

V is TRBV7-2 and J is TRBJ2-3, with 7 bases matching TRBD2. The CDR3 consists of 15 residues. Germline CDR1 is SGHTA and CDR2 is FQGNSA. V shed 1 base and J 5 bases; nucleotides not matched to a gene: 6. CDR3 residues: CASSLGGWGGDTQYF. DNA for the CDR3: TGTGCCAGCAGCTTAGGCGGGTGGGGGGGAGATACGCAGTATTTT.

CDR3 in amino acids: CASSFGGSNQPQHF. For the CDR3, the DNA is TGTGCCAGCAGCTTTGGGGGTAGCAATCAGCCCCAGCATTTT. The V gene is TRBV5-4, the J gene TRBJ1-5; weak D call: TRBD1 (5 bases). Germline V lookup: CDR1 SGHNT, CDR2 YYREEE (reference sequence). The CDR3 spans 14 residues. V was cut by 2 bases and J by 0 bases, with 6 bases left in between.

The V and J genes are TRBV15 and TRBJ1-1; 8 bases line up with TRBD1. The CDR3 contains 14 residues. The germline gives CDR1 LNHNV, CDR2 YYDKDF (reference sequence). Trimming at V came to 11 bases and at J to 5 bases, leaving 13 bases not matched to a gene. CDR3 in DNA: TGTGCCTCTGGCAAGGGACAGGTAATTACTGAAGCTTTCTTT. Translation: CASGKGQVITEAFF.

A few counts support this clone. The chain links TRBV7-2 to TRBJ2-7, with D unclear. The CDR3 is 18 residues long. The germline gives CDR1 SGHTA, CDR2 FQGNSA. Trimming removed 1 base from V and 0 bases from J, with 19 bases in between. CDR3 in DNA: TGTGCCAGCAGCTTAGGGTCAGGCGATTTATCCCGCTCCTACGAGCAGTACTTC. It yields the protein CASSLGSGDLSRSYEQYF.

Here the CDR3 reads CASSPAGNYNEQFF. CDR3 nucleotides: TGTGCCAGCAGCCCCGCTGGCAACTACAATGAGCAGTTCTTC. This chain connects TRBV9 to TRBJ2-1; D unresolved. Germline loops: CDR1 SGDLS, CDR2 YYNGEE. The V and J ends lost 4 bases and 3 bases respectively, with 11 bases between them. The length of the CDR3 is 14 residues.

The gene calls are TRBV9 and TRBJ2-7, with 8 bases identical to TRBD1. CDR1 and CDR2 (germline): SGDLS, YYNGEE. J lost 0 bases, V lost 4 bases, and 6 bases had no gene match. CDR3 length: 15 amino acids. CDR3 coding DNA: TGTGCCAGCAGCCCACAGGGGACAGGCTCCTACGAGCAGTACTTC. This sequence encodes CASSPQGTGSYEQYF.

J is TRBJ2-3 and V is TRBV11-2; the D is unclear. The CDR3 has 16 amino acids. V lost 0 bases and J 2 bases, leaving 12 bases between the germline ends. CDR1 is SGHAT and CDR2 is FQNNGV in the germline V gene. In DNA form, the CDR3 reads TGTGCCAGCAGCTTAGATGGTTTCTTTCCCACAGATACGCAGTATTTT. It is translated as CASSLDGFFPTDTQYF.

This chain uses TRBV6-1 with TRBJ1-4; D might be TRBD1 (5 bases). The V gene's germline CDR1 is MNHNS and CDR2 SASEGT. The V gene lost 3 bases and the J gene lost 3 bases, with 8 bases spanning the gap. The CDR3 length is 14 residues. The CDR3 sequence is CASSDGTANEKLFF. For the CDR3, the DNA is TGTGCCAGCAGTGACGGGACGGCTAATGAAAAACTGTTTTTT.

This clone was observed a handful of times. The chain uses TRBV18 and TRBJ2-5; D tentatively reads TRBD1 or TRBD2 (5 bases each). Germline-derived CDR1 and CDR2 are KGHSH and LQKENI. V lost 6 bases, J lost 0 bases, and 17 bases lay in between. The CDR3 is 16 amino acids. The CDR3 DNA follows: TGTGCCAGCTCGCCATTACCGGGGACGAACCAAGAGACCCAGTACTTC. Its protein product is CASSPLPGTNQETQYF.

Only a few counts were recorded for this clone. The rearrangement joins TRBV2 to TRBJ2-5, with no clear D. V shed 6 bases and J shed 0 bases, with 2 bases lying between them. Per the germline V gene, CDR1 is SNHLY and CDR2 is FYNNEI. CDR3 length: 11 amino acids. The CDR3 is CASSYQETQYF. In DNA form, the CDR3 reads TGTGCCAGCAGCTACCAAGAGACCCAGTACTTC.

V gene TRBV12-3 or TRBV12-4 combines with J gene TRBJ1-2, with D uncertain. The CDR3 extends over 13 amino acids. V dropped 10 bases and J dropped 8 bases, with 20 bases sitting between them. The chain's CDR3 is CATAASLNAGYTF. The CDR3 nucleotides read TGTGCCACCGCCGCCAGTCTAAATGCGGGCTACACCTTC.

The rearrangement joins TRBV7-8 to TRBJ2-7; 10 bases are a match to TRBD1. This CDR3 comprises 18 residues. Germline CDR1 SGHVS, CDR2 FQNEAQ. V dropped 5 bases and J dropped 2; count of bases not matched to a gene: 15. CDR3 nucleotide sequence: TGTGCCAGCAGCCCTGGCCACGGGGGACAGGGGAGGCCCTACGAGCAGTACTTC. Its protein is CASSPGHGGQGRPYEQYF. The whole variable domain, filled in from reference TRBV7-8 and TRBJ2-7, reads GAGVSQSPRYKVAKRGQDVALRCDPISGHVSLFWYQQALGQGPEFLTYFQNEAQLDKSGLPSDRFFAERPEGSVSTLKIQRTQQEDSAVYLCASSPGHGGQGRPYEQYFGPGTRLTVT.

For the CDR3, the DNA is TGCAGCGTTGCGAGATCGGGGGCTGGCTACACCTTC. As protein: CSVARSGAGYTF. V usage is TRBV29-1 and J usage is TRBJ1-2; tentative D call: TRBD1 (6 bases). The germline CDR1 and CDR2 sequences are SQVTM and ANQGSEA. This CDR3 is 12 amino acids long. Trimming removed 4 bases at V and 7 bases at J, with 13 bases between.

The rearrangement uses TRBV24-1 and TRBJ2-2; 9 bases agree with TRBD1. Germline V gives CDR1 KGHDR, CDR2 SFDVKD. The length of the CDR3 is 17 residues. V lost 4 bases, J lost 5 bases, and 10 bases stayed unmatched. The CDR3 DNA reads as TGTGCCACCAGTGACCACGGACAGGGGATATTGACCGGGGAGCTGTTTTTT. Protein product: CATSDHGQGILTGELFF.

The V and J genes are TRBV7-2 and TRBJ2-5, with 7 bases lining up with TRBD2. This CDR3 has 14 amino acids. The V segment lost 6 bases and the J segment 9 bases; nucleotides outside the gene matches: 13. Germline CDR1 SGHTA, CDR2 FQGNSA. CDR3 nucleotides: TGTGCCAGCAGGCCTTCTGGCGGCGCGGGGGCCCAGTACTTC. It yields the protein CASRPSGGAGAQYF.

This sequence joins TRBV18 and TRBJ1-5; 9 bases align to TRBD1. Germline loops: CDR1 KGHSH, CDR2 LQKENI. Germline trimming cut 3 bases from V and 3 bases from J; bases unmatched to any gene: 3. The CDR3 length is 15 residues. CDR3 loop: CASSPGQGFNQPQHF. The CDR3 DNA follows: TGTGCCAGCTCACCGGGACAGGGCTTCAATCAGCCCCAGCATTTT. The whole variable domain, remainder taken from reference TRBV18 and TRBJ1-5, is NAGVMQNPRHLVRRRGQEARLRCSPMKGHSHVYWYRQLPEEGLKFMVYLQKENIIDESGMPKERFSAEFPKEGPSILRIQQVVRGDSAAYFCASSPGQGFNQPQHFGDGTRLSIL.

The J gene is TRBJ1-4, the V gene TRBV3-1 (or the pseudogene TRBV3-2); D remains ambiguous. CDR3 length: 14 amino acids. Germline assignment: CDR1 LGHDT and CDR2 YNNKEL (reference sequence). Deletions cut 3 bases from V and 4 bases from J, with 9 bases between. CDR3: CASSQATINEKLFF. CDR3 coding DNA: TGTGCCAGCAGCCAGGCGACCATTAATGAAAAACTGTTTTTT.